This T cell receptor (beta chain) was found in a study of blood T cell repertoires in COVID-19. Across the whole study: Collection of acute and convalescent COVID-19 samples took place in the United States, Italy and Spain. PBMCs, B-cell-depleted T cells, or T cells were the source of the cDNA or gDNA that made up the material.

In Seattle, patients joined the study during active infection and were tracked longitudinally. Original processing notes: Cell counts per sample came from amplifying reference gene primers. Libraries were prepared by immunoSEQ multiplex PCR; TCRdb keeps only in-frame clonotypes and omits some of them. Clonal size and the V and J genes are those of that table, whereas D and trimming came from the DNA. This sample has roughly 210,000 clones, with approximately 80% found just once. Sequenced input: peripheral blood. This clonotype was sampled from a woman of 80 years or more with COVID-19, enrolled during active disease.

The CDR3 DNA sequence: TGTGCCAGTAGTATGGTCACGGGGTCCGGGGCCAACGTCCTGACTTTC. Its protein product is CASSMVTGSGANVLTF. The chain has TRBV19 and TRBJ2-6; maybe TRBD2 (5 bases). The CDR3 loop spans 16 amino acids. Trimming took off 3 bases at V and 4 bases at J, with 13 bases between the two ends. Germline V gene sequence: CDR1 LNHDA, CDR2 SQIVND (reference sequence).